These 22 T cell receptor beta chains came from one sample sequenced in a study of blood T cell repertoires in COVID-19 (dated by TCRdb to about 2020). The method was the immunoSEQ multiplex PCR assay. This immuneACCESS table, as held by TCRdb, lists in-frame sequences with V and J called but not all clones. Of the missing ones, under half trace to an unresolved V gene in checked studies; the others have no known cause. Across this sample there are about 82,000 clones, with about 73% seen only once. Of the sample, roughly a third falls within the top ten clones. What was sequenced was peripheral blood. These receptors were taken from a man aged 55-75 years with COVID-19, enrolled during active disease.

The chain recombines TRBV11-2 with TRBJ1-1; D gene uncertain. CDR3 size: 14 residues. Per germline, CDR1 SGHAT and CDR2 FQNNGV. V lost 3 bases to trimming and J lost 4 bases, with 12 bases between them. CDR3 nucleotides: TGTGCCAGCAGCTTGGCGCAGGCCCTCACTGAAGCTTTCTTT. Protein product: CASSLAQALTEAFF.

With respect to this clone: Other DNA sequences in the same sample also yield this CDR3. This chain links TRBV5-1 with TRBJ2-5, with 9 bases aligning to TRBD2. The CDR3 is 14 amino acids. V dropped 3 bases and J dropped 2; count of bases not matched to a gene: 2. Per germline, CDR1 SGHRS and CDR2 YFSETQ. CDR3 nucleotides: TGCGCCAGCAGCTCGCTAGCGGGACAAGAGACCCAGTACTTC. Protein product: CASSSLAGQETQYF.

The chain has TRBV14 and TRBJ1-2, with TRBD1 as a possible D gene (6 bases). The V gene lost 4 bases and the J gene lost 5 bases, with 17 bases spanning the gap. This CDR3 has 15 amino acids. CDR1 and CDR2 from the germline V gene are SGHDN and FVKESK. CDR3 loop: CASSRTGLALYGYTF. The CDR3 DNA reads TGTGCCAGCAGCCGTACAGGGTTGGCCCTGTATGGCTACACCTTC.

The CDR3 sequence is CASSQETGGAVSSYNEQFF. The CDR3 nucleotides read TGTGCCAGCAGCCAAGAGACCGGGGGGGCCGTGAGCTCCTACAATGAGCAGTTCTTC. The chain combines TRBV4-2 with TRBJ2-1, with TRBD2 matching over 8 bases. The CDR3 spans 19 residues. Germline CDR1 reads LGHNA; CDR2 reads YNFKEQ. V shed 0 bases, J shed 0 bases, and the junction held 10 bases outside the gene matches.

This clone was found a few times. CDR3 residues: CASSGTSKSNEQFF. Written as DNA, the CDR3 is TGTGCCAGCAGTGGGACTAGCAAGTCCAATGAGCAGTTCTTC. The chain is built from TRBV25-1 and TRBJ2-1, with TRBD2 matching over 8 bases. Per the germline V gene, CDR1 is MGHDK and CDR2 is SYGVNS. The trim removed 4 bases at V and 6 bases at J, leaving 5 bases unmatched. The CDR3 is 14 residues long. The complete variable domain, with remaining parts taken from reference TRBV25-1 and TRBJ2-1, reads EADIYQTPRYLVIGTGKKITLECSQTMGHDKMYWYQQDPGMELHLIHYSYGVNSTEKGDLSSESTVSRIRTEHFPLTLESARPSHTSQYLCASSGTSKSNEQFFGPGTRLTVL.

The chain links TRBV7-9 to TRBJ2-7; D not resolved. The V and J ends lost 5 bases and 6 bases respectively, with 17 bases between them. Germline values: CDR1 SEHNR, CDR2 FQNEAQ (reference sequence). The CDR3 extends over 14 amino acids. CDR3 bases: TGTGCCAGCAGCCACCACAGTTCACCCGTCGAGCAGTACTTC. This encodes CASSHHSSPVEQYF.

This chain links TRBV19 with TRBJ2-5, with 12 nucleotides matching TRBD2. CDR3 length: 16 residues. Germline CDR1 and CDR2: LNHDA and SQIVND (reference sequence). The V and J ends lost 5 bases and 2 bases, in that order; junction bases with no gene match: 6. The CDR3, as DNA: TGTGCCAGTAGTCTAGGGCTAGCGGGAGGGCAAGAGACCCAGTACTTC. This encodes CASSLGLAGGQETQYF.

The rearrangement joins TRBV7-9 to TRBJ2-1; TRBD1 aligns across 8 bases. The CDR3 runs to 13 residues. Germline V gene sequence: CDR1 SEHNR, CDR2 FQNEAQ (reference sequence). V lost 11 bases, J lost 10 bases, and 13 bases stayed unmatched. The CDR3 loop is CAGDRGFGKEQFF. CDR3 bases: TGTGCCGGAGACAGGGGATTCGGAAAGGAGCAGTTCTTC.

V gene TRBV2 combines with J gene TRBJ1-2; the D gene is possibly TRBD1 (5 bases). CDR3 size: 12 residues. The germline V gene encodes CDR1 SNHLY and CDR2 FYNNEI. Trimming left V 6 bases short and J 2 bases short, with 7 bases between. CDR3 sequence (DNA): TGTGCCAGCAGCGGACAAAACTATGGCTACACCTTC. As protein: CASSGQNYGYTF.

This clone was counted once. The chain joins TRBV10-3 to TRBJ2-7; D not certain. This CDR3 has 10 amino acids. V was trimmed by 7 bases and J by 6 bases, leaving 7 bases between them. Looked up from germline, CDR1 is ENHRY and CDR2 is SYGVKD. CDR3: CAITPGEQYF. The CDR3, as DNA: TGTGCCATCACTCCGGGCGAGCAGTACTTC.

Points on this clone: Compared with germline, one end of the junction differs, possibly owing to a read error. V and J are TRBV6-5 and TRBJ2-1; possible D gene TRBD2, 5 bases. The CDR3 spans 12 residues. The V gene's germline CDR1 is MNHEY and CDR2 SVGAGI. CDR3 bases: TGCTCTTCGGGATGGTCCTACAATGAGCAGTTCTTC. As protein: CSSGWSYNEQFF.

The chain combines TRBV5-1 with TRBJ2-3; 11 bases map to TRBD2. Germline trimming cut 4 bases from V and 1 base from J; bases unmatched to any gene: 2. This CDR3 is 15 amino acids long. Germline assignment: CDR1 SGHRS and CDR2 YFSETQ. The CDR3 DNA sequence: TGCGCCAGCAGCGTACTAGCGGGAGGCACAGATACGCAGTATTTT. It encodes CASSVLAGGTDTQYF.

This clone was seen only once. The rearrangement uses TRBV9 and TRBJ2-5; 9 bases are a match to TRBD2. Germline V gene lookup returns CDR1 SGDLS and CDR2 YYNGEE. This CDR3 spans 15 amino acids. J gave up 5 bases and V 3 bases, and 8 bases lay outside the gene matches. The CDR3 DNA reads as TGTGCCAGCAGCGCCTCCTTAGCGGGAGTCGAGACCCAGTACTTC. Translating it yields CASSASLAGVETQYF.

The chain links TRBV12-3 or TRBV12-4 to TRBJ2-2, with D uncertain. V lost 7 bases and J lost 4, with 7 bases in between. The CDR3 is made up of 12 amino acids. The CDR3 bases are TGTGCCAGCAATATACTCACCGGGGAGCTGTTTTTT. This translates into CASNILTGELFF.

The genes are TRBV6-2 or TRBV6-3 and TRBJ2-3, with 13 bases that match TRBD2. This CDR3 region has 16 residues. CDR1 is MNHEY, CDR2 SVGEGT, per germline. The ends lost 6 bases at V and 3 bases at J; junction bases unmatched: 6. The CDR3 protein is CASSSGLAGETDTQYF. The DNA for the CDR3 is TGTGCCAGCAGCTCCGGACTAGCGGGAGAGACAGATACGCAGTATTTT.

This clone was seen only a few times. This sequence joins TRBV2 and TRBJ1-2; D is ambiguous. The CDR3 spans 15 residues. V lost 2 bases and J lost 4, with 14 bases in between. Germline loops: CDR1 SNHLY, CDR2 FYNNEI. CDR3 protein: CASSESQTPVYGYTF. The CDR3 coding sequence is TGTGCCAGCAGTGAATCCCAGACACCGGTCTATGGCTACACCTTC.

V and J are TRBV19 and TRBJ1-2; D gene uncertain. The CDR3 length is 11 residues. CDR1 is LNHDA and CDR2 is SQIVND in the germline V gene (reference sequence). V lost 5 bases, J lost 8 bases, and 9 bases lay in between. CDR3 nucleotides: TGTGCCAGTAGTTCATATGGCGGCTACACCTTC. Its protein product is CASSSYGGYTF. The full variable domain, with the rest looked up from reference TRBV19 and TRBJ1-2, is DGGITQSPKYLFRKEGQNVTLSCEQNLNHDAMYWYRQDPGQGLRLIYYSQIVNDFQKGDIAEGYSVSREKKESFPLTVTSAQKNPTAFYLCASSSYGGYTFGSGTRLTVV.

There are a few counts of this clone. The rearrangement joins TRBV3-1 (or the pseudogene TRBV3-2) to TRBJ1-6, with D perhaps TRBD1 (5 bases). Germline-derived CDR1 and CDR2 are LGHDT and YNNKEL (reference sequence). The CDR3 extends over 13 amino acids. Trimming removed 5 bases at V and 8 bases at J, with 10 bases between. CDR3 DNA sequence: TGTGCCAGCAGCGACCGGGGGTATTCACCCCTCCACTTT. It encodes CASSDRGYSPLHF.

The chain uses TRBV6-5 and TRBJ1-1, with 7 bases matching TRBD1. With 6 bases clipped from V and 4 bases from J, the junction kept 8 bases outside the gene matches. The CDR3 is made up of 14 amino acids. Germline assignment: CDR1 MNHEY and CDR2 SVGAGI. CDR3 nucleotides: TGTGCCAGCAGACACAGGGGTTCAGTCACTGAAGCTTTCTTT. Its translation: CASRHRGSVTEAFF.

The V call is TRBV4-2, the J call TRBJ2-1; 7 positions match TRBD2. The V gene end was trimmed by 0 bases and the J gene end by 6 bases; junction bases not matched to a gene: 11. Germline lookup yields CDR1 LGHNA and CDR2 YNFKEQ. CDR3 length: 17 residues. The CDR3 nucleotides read TGTGCCAGCAGCCAAGAAGCTCGGACTAGGGATTCCAATGAGCAGTTCTTC. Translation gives CASSQEARTRDSNEQFF.

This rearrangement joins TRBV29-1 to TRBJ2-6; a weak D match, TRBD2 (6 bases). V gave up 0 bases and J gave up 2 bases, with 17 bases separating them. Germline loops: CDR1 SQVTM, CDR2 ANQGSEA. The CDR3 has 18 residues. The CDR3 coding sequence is TGCAGCGTTGAAGATCGGGGGAGACGTAGAGCTGGGGCCAACGTCCTGACTTTC. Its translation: CSVEDRGRRRAGANVLTF. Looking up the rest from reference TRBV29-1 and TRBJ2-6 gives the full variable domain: SAVISQKPSRDICQRGTSLTIQCQVDSQVTMMFWYRQQPGQSLTLIATANQGSEATYESGFVIDKFPISRPNLTFSTLTVSNMSPEDSSIYLCSVEDRGRRRAGANVLTFGAGSRLTVL.

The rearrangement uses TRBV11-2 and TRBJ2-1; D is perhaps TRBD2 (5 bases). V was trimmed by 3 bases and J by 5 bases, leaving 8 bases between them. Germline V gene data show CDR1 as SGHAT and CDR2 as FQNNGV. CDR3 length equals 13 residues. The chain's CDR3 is CASSLAGHNEQFF. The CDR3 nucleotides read TGTGCCAGCAGCTTGGCGGGCCACAATGAGCAGTTCTTC.